Presented here are 21 T cell receptor beta chains from one specimen sequenced in a study of cytomegalovirus exposure and HLA in healthy donors. PCR was performed using 60 Vbeta and 13 Jbeta primers. Only in-frame clones appear in the TCRdb table, and some are missing; sequencing was by immunoSEQ multiplex PCR. Of about 170,000 clones detected, about 73% appear once; the ten largest clones hold roughly an eighth. The sample taken for sequencing was PBMCs. These TCRs come from a woman aged 45-60 years in good health and CMV-seropositive.

CDR3 bases: TGCGCCAGCAGCTTGGTCGACAGGGACATCTATGGCTACACCTTC. Translated: CASSLVDRDIYGYTF. The V gene is TRBV5-1, the J gene TRBJ1-2; 7 positions agree with TRBD1. With 0 bases clipped from V and 4 bases from J, the junction kept 6 bases outside the gene matches. This CDR3 is built from 15 residues. Germline V CDR1 and CDR2: SGHRS, YFSETQ.

The V call is TRBV18, the J call TRBJ2-2; the match to TRBD2 covers 8 bases. The J segment lost 0 bases and the V segment lost 3 bases, leaving 6 bases of the junction unmatched. This CDR3 has 17 amino acids. Germline V gene lookup returns CDR1 KGHSH and CDR2 LQKENI. As DNA, the CDR3 is TGTGCCAGCTCACCTGGAAATAGCGGGGCGAACACCGGGGAGCTGTTTTTT. This encodes CASSPGNSGANTGELFF.

This chain connects TRBV14 to TRBJ2-3; no firm D call. The CDR3 has 14 residues. The germline V gene encodes CDR1 SGHDN and CDR2 FVKESK. V lost 3 bases, J lost 5 bases, and 12 bases lay in between. The CDR3 DNA is TGTGCCAGCAGCCAGAACCGACACGTAGATACGCAGTATTTT. This codes for CASSQNRHVDTQYF.

The V gene is TRBV5-4, the J gene TRBJ2-7; 7 positions match TRBD2. CDR1 SGHNT and CDR2 YYREEE come from the germline V gene (reference sequence). J lost 3 bases, V lost 0 bases, and 3 bases had no gene match. The CDR3 has 14 amino acids. The CDR3 region is CASSLGGGYYEQYF. In nucleotides, the CDR3 is TGTGCCAGCAGCTTGGGCGGGGGTTACTACGAGCAGTACTTC. The variable domain in full, completed from reference TRBV5-4 and TRBJ2-7, reads ETGVTQSPTHLIKTRGQQVTLRCSSQSGHNTVSWYQQALGQGPQFIFQYYREEENGRGNFPPRFSGLQFPNYSSELNVNALELDDSALYLCASSLGGGYYEQYFGPGTRLTVT.

This chain links TRBV6-5 with TRBJ1-2; D is uncertain. The V and J ends lost 2 bases and 0 bases respectively, with 13 bases between them. This CDR3 is 16 amino acids long. Germline V gene data show CDR1 as MNHEY and CDR2 as SVGAGI. For the CDR3, the DNA is TGTGCCAGCAGTTACGGAGGCGGTAGAGCTAACTATGGCTACACCTTC. Translating gives CASSYGGGRANYGYTF.

The V and J genes are TRBV6-5 and TRBJ1-3; unclear D gene. Germline-derived CDR1 and CDR2 are MNHEY and SVGAGI. The CDR3 runs 15 residues. The V and J ends lost 0 bases and 4 bases respectively, with 10 bases between them. The CDR3 DNA reads as TGTGCCAGCAGTTACTCGTCCGTGAGAGGAAACACCATATATTTT. Its translation is CASSYSSVRGNTIYF.

This clone was found once. The chain links TRBV4-1 to TRBJ2-3; D is unresolved. The ends were cut back, 2 bases at V and 0 bases at J, with 9 bases in the middle. CDR1 is MGHRA and CDR2 is YSYEKL in the germline V gene. The CDR3 is made up of 15 amino acids. The CDR3: CASSQIAGSTDTQYF. The CDR3 DNA reads TGCGCCAGCAGCCAAATTGCAGGAAGCACAGATACGCAGTATTTT.

The CDR3 region is CASSQQETQYF. The CDR3 coding sequence is TGTGCCAGCAGTCAGCAAGAGACCCAGTACTTC. V gene TRBV2 combines with J gene TRBJ2-5, with no clear D. The CDR3 covers 11 residues. V was shortened by 5 bases and J by 2 bases, with 3 bases between the two germline ends. In germline, CDR1 is SNHLY, CDR2 FYNNEI.

V and J are TRBV14 and TRBJ1-1, with D unresolved. Germline assignment: CDR1 SGHDN and CDR2 FVKESK. The CDR3 loop spans 13 amino acids. Trimming removed 2 bases at V and 8 bases at J, with 12 bases between. The CDR3 spells CASSQPGREEAFF. CDR3 nucleotide sequence: TGTGCCAGCAGCCAACCCGGGAGGGAGGAAGCTTTCTTT.

This clone was counted between two and nine times. The chain has TRBV5-1 and TRBJ2-2, with 12 bases that match TRBD1. CDR1 and CDR2 from the germline V gene are SGHRS and YFSETQ. Trimming removed 3 bases from V and 4 bases from J; junction bases left unmatched: 10. The CDR3 runs 18 residues. DNA of the CDR3: TGCGCCAGCAGCTCTCGAGCGGGACAGGGGGCAATCACCGGGGAGCTGTTTTTT. This sequence encodes CASSSRAGQGAITGELFF.

The chain recombines TRBV11-2 with TRBJ2-5; D is possibly TRBD2 (5 bases). CDR3 length: 15 amino acids. The germline CDR1 and CDR2 sequences are SGHAT and FQNNGV. Trimming stripped 7 bases from V and 5 bases from J, with 20 bases between. The CDR3 spells CASTSRPGGQETQYF. Here the CDR3 DNA reads TGTGCCAGCACATCGAGGCCTGGCGGGCAGGAGACCCAGTACTTC.

As concerns this clone: Its ends do not fully match the called genes, so a read error is possible. Other DNA sequences within the sample encode an identical CDR3. The chain combines TRBV10-3 with TRBJ1-6, with TRBD1 matching 12 bases. The CDR3 contains 21 residues. Germline-derived CDR1 and CDR2 are ENHRY and SYGVKD. CDR3 DNA: TGTGCCATCAGTGAGCCGGGACAGGGGGCGACTCATCTATCGCGGAATTCACCCCTCCACTTC. It yields the protein CAISEPGQGATHLSRNSPLHF.

This clone was seen only once. The gene calls are TRBV5-1 and TRBJ1-4; 11 nucleotides match TRBD1. Germline CDR1 SGHRS, CDR2 YFSETQ. The CDR3 totals 15 residues. Unmatched junction bases numbered 4, after V lost 2 bases and J lost 7 bases. The DNA for the CDR3 is TGCGCCAGCAGCTTATCCGGGACAGGGGGTGAAAAACTGTTTTTT. As protein: CASSLSGTGGEKLFF. Using reference TRBV5-1 and TRBJ1-4 for the parts outside the CDR3, the full variable domain is KAGVTQTPRYLIKTRGQQVTLSCSPISGHRSVSWYQQTPGQGLQFLFEYFSETQRNKGNFPGRFSGRQFSNSRSEMNVSTLELGDSALYLCASSLSGTGGEKLFFGSGTQLSVL.

This clone showed up just a few times. This chain connects TRBV30 to TRBJ1-1; D is possibly TRBD1 (5 bases). CDR1 GTSNPN and CDR2 SVGIG come from the germline V gene (reference sequence). CDR3 length equals 14 residues. The ends were cut back, 2 bases at V and 1 base at J, with 11 bases in the middle. The DNA for the CDR3 is TGTGCCTGGAGTACGGGACTTACGAACACTGAAGCTTTCTTT. It encodes CAWSTGLTNTEAFF.

The chain carries TRBV9 and TRBJ1-2; D gene ambiguous. The V end was cut by 4 bases, the J end by 1 base, with 11 bases between. Germline CDR1 reads SGDLS; CDR2 reads YYNGEE. There are 14 residues in the CDR3. The CDR3 DNA is TGTGCCAGCAGCCCCCGAGAGGGTAACTATGGCTACACCTTC. Residues: CASSPREGNYGYTF.

In the case of this clone: Other DNA sequences in the same sample also yield this CDR3. The chain uses TRBV7-6 and TRBJ2-6; tentatively, D is TRBD1 (5 bases). Trimming took off 2 bases at V and 3 bases at J, with 8 bases between the two ends. The CDR3 is 15 amino acids. Germline CDR1 is SGHVS and CDR2 is FNYEAQ. CDR3 nucleotides: TGTGCCAGCAGCTTACAGGGCTTTGGGGCCAACGTCCTGACTTTC. This encodes CASSLQGFGANVLTF.

This clone was seen once. The gene calls are TRBV6-6 and TRBJ2-7; TRBD1 might be the D (6 bases). Germline V gene sequence: CDR1 MNHNY, CDR2 SVGAGI (reference sequence). The germline V and J ends were trimmed by 6 bases and 2 bases, with 11 bases remaining between them. The CDR3 has 13 amino acids. The CDR3 protein is CASSLDSTYEQYF. Written as DNA, the CDR3 is TGTGCCAGCAGCCTGGACAGCACCTACGAGCAGTACTTC.

This clone was counted between two and nine times. The chain joins TRBV10-3 to TRBJ2-6; D is possibly TRBD1 (5 bases). The CDR3 consists of 18 residues. Trimming shortened V by 3 bases and J by 2 bases, and 17 bases separated the two germline ends. Germline V CDR1 and CDR2: ENHRY, SYGVKD. This CDR3 is CAISDRTPEGAGANVLTF. As DNA, the CDR3 is TGTGCCATCAGTGACAGGACACCTGAAGGAGCTGGGGCCAACGTCCTGACTTTC.

The genes are TRBV27 and TRBJ1-2; weak D call: TRBD1 (5 bases). Per germline, CDR1 MNHEY and CDR2 SMNVEV (reference sequence). V was trimmed by 3 bases and J by 8 bases, leaving 13 bases between them. The CDR3 loop spans 13 amino acids. CDR3 DNA: TGTGCCAGCAGTTTTGAAGGGGCGAGGGGCTACACCTTC. Its protein is CASSFEGARGYTF.

The V gene is TRBV19, the J gene TRBJ2-2; TRBD1 matches 9 bases. Germline loops: CDR1 LNHDA, CDR2 SQIVND (reference sequence). The trim removed 7 bases at V and 3 bases at J, leaving 9 bases unmatched. The CDR3 consists of 16 residues. CDR3 sequence reads: CASTTGTGRDTGELFF. CDR3 coding DNA: TGTGCCAGTACCACCGGGACAGGGAGGGACACCGGGGAGCTGTTTTTT.

The V call is TRBV6-1, the J call TRBJ1-6; 8 nucleotides agree with TRBD1. Germline loops: CDR1 MNHNS, CDR2 SASEGT. The CDR3 length is 15 residues. V dropped 4 bases and J dropped 7; count of bases not matched to a gene: 6. The CDR3 bases are TGTGCCAGCAGTGTACAGGGGGAGGGCAATTCACCCCTCCACTTT. Its protein product is CASSVQGEGNSPLHF.